The source of this T cell receptor beta chain is a study of blood T cells in healthy people across ages. General study points: Observed TCR beta diversity per million T cells went down as age went up. This fall followed a roughly linear course with age. Both naive CD4+ cell counts and diversity were greater in long-lived donors than in aged donors.

The authors ran a second PCR of roughly 6 to 12 cycles using a sample-barcoded 5' primer and a J-beta primer mix. Each CDR3 protein is one row after TCRdb ran MiXCR on the 5' RACE reads. The sample has hundreds of thousands of distinct CDR3 sequences; about 30% are singletons. The germline gives CDR1 GTSNPN, CDR2 SVGIG (reference sequence). Trimming removed 4 bases from V and 13 bases from J, with 14 bases in between. CDR3 size: 12 residues. This clonotype was counted many times. Its target is not known. This TCR was recovered from a woman at least 80 years old in good health. The gene calls are TRBV30 and TRBJ1-6; a weak D match, TRBD1 (5 bases). Sequencing was done on a sample of blood. In nucleotides, the CDR3 is TGTGCCTGGACGCTACCTGGGGCTCCCCTCCACTTT. Its protein is CAWTLPGAPLHF. Combining the CDR3 with reference TRBV30 and TRBJ1-6 gives the whole variable domain SQTIHQWPATLVQPVGSPLSLECTVEGTSNPNLYWYRQAAGRGLQLLFYSVGIGQISSEVPQNLSASRPQDRQFILSSKKLLLSDSGFYLCAWTLPGAPLHFGNGTRLTVT.